These T cell receptor beta chains were read from a single sample in a study of shared clonotypes between healthy human individuals. Data came from immunoSEQ multiplex PCR; TCRdb stores just in-frame clones and leaves some out. The repertoire holds 450,000 to 500,000 clones, with about 85% as singletons. Sequenced material: PBMCs. The receptors derive from a woman aged 40 to 55 in good health. Some clones in this sample may be carry-over from other donors' samples. Each CDR3 is given with its conserved first and last residue. Fields, in order: J gene, V gene, D gene, CDR3 protein. A D gene is named only where the DNA matches it firmly.

>TRBJ2-7|TRBV7-2|-
CASSLDGGFPYEQYF
>TRBJ1-4|TRBV28|-
CASGGVNEKLFF
>TRBJ2-6|TRBV2|TRBD1
CASSGDRGGSGANVLTF
>TRBJ2-1|TRBV7-9|TRBD2
CASSSLAGYNEQFF
>TRBJ2-7|TRBV10-3|-
CAISEDSYEQYF
>TRBJ2-7|TRBV7-8|-
CASSLVRTASSYEQYF
>TRBJ1-2|TRBV5-6|-
CASSSRAGKYYGYTF
>TRBJ2-7|TRBV7-2|TRBD1
CASSPIRGQYEQYF
>TRBJ2-1|TRBV15|TRBD2
CATSREKRLAVEQFF
>TRBJ2-4|TRBV5-4|-
CASKGFDKNIQYF
>TRBJ1-2|TRBV29-1|-
CSVEVGGGYTF
>TRBJ1-2|TRBV13|-
CASSSQGGHGYTF
>TRBJ2-1|TRBV6-6|-
CASTVGSSYNEQFF
>TRBJ2-5|TRBV5-1|-
CASSLGASGEETQYF
>TRBJ2-7|TRBV10-3|-
CAISEALAGFEEQYF
>TRBJ2-7|TRBV19|TRBD2
CASSPTSASTYEQYF
>TRBJ1-1|TRBV2|-
CASSSGANTEAFF
>TRBJ2-7|TRBV7-6|-
CASSLSGAYEQYF
>TRBJ2-1|TRBV5-1|-
CASSLESLSEQFF
>TRBJ2-3|TRBV5-1|-
CASSLVPTDTQYF
>TRBJ2-2|TRBV11-3|TRBD1
CASSLGDRGFAGELFF
>TRBJ2-1|TRBV30|TRBD2
CAWSPSGETYNEQFF
>TRBJ2-2|TRBV7-2|-
CASSRGGSAGELFF
>TRBJ1-1|TRBV30|-
CAWSRSNSAEAFF
>TRBJ1-2|TRBV5-4|-
CASSSPGTLTGYTF
>TRBJ1-1|TRBV2|TRBD1
CASRDTGATEAFF
>TRBJ2-2|TRBV6-5|-
CAIGGTGELFF
>TRBJ2-7|TRBV27|TRBD1
CASGRGTGFSYEQYF
>TRBJ1-1|TRBV27|-
CASNTIGGNTEAFF
>TRBJ1-2|TRBV7-8|-
CASSLTGDYGYTF
>TRBJ1-1|TRBV11-2|TRBD1
CASSLEQGYTEAFF
>TRBJ2-1|TRBV4-3|TRBD2
CASSFSLGTSGRGNEQFF
>TRBJ1-5|TRBV7-2|TRBD1
CASSSQGAYQPQHF
>TRBJ2-5|TRBV15|TRBD2
CATSRDLFVAGAPETQYF
>TRBJ2-7|TRBV28|-
CASSSALTDYYEQYF
>TRBJ1-2|TRBV6-1|TRBD1
CASSASTGYGYTF
>TRBJ2-7|TRBV29-1|TRBD2
CSDLRLAGGPQYF
>TRBJ2-7|TRBV6-6|TRBD1
CASSYSGQGGYEQYF
>TRBJ2-1|TRBV28|TRBD2
CASSLSTTSGSYNEQFF
>TRBJ2-3|TRBV28|-
CASSPLGTSTDTQYF
>TRBJ2-1|TRBV7-9|-
CASSDFSGSYNEQFF
>TRBJ1-2|TRBV28|TRBD1
CASRTPGQYYGYTF
>TRBJ1-5|TRBV4-2|TRBD1
CASSLEGTAGQPQHF
>TRBJ1-3|TRBV30|-
CAWSPGIPAGNTIYF
>TRBJ2-3|TRBV5-1|-
CASSLVAGNTDTQYF
>TRBJ2-7|TRBV10-1|TRBD2
CANPEVSGSAESYEQYF
>TRBJ1-5|TRBV7-9|-
CASSFESNQPQHF
>TRBJ1-2|TRBV28|TRBD1
CASSDRVYGYTF
>TRBJ2-7|TRBV10-3|-
CAISESTGWARYEQYF
>TRBJ2-1|TRBV6-1|TRBD2
CASSETSVLPYNEQFF